One sample yielded the 16 T cell receptor beta chains listed below, sequenced in a study of blood T cell repertoires in COVID-19. Clones were sequenced by immunoSEQ multiplex PCR, and TCRdb holds only the in-frame ones, with some missing. Among 210,000 or so clones listed, around 82% were seen once. Sequencing was done on a sample of peripheral blood. These receptors all come from a woman aged 40 to 50 with acute or convalescent COVID-19.

The chain uses TRBV19 and TRBJ2-7; 8 bases line up with TRBD2. V was pared by 5 bases and J by 0 bases, with 6 bases of the junction left unmatched. Germline V lookup: CDR1 LNHDA, CDR2 SQIVND (reference sequence). The CDR3 has 15 amino acids. The CDR3 loop reads CASSLGLGNSYEQYF. As DNA, the CDR3 is TGTGCCAGTAGTCTGGGACTAGGGAACTCCTACGAGCAGTACTTC.

Written as DNA, the CDR3 is TGTGCCAGCAGTCCCGGCCTAGCGGCCTACGAGCAGTACTTC. As protein: CASSPGLAAYEQYF. The chain is built from TRBV27 and TRBJ2-7; 7 bases map to TRBD2. CDR3 size: 14 residues. CDR1 is MNHEY and CDR2 is SMNVEV in the germline V gene (reference sequence). V lost 5 bases, J lost 2 bases, and 6 bases stayed unmatched.

The genes are TRBV9 and TRBJ2-4, with 11 nucleotides matching TRBD2. The CDR3 loop spans 17 amino acids. V was pared by 3 bases and J by 3 bases, with 8 bases of the junction left unmatched. The V gene's germline CDR1 is SGDLS and CDR2 YYNGEE. CDR3 coding DNA: TGTGCCAGCAGCGCCACCGGACTAGCGGGCGTCAAAAACATTCAGTACTTC. It translates to CASSATGLAGVKNIQYF.

The chain couples TRBV7-6 to TRBJ1-2; 8 bases agree with TRBD1. The junction had 3 bases not matched to a gene; V was cut back by 6 bases and J by 3 bases. Germline V CDR1 and CDR2: SGHVS, FNYEAQ. The CDR3 consists of 13 residues. The CDR3 bases are TGTGCCAGCAGTCTACAGGGGGACTATGGCTACACCTTC. The encoded protein is CASSLQGDYGYTF. Combining the CDR3 with reference TRBV7-6 and TRBJ1-2 gives the whole variable domain GAGVSQSPRYKVTKRGQDVALRCDPISGHVSLYWYRQALGQGPEFLTYFNYEAQQDKSGLPNDRFSAERPEGSISTLTIQRTEQRDSAMYRCASSLQGDYGYTFGSGTRLTVV.

In DNA, the CDR3 is TGTGCCAGCTCACCACTCCGGACTAGCGGAGCTAATGAGCAGTTCTTC. It codes for CASSPLRTSGANEQFF. The genes are TRBV18 and TRBJ2-1; 10 bases agree with TRBD2. Trimming at V came to 1 base and at J to 7 bases, leaving 7 bases not matched to a gene. Germline CDR1 and CDR2: KGHSH and LQKENI. This CDR3 has 16 amino acids. The full variable domain, its missing parts supplied by reference TRBV18 and TRBJ2-1, is NAGVMQNPRHLVRRRGQEARLRCSPMKGHSHVYWYRQLPEEGLKFMVYLQKENIIDESGMPKERFSAEFPKEGPSILRIQQVVRGDSAAYFCASSPLRTSGANEQFFGPGTRLTVL.

The chain combines TRBV18 with TRBJ1-1, with D tentatively TRBD1 (6 bases). Germline loops: CDR1 KGHSH, CDR2 LQKENI. V dropped 4 bases and J dropped 5 bases, with 11 bases sitting between them. CDR3 length: 13 amino acids. The DNA of the CDR3 is TGTGCCAGCTCACTACAGGGAGGGACTGAAGCTTTCTTT. Translated: CASSLQGGTEAFF.

V and J are TRBV5-1 and TRBJ2-5; no firm D call. CDR3 length: 15 residues. The V and J ends lost 3 bases and 2 bases respectively, with 14 bases between them. CDR1 and CDR2 from the germline V gene are SGHRS and YFSETQ. The CDR3 bases are TGCGCCAGCAGCTCGCGGCGGTCGCCACAAGAGACCCAGTACTTC. Amino acids: CASSSRRSPQETQYF.

This rearrangement joins TRBV5-5 to TRBJ2-1; TRBD2 is a possible D gene (6 bases). CDR3 length equals 14 residues. Germline loops: CDR1 SGHKS, CDR2 YYEKEE (reference sequence). V lost 2 bases, J lost 6 bases, and 12 bases lay in between. CDR3 sequence reads: CASSFGYGGNEQFF. The DNA for the CDR3 is TGTGCCAGCAGCTTTGGGTACGGGGGCAATGAGCAGTTCTTC.

The J gene is TRBJ2-7, the V gene TRBV27; D possibly corresponds to TRBD2 (6 bases). V was clipped by 0 bases and J by 1 base, with 7 bases between them. Germline CDR1 reads MNHEY; CDR2 reads SMNVEV (reference sequence). The CDR3 consists of 14 residues. CDR3 region: CASSLSGTSYEQYF. CDR3 sequence (DNA): TGTGCCAGCAGTTTATCCGGGACTTCCTACGAGCAGTACTTC.

V usage is TRBV7-2 and J usage is TRBJ1-1; D uncertain. Germline V gives CDR1 SGHTA, CDR2 FQGNSA. The CDR3 has 12 amino acids. Trimming removed 8 bases from V and 6 bases from J, with 13 bases in between. CDR3 DNA sequence: TGTGCCAGCGGGTCGGGGTGGGCTGAAGCTTTCTTT. Its translation is CASGSGWAEAFF.

The rearrangement joins TRBV6-2 or TRBV6-3 to TRBJ2-1; TRBD2 aligns across 11 bases. V was pared by 0 bases and J by 6 bases, with 13 bases of the junction left unmatched. The CDR3 covers 19 residues. From germline, CDR1 is MNHEY and CDR2 SVGEGT. The CDR3 is CASSYSNPLLAGVSNEQFF. Written as DNA, the CDR3 is TGTGCCAGCAGTTACTCGAATCCCCTACTAGCGGGAGTCTCCAATGAGCAGTTCTTC.

The rearrangement links TRBV6-5 to TRBJ2-3, with a weak D call TRBD1 (5 bases). V dropped 0 bases and J dropped 6 bases, with 7 bases sitting between them. The CDR3 length is 13 residues. Germline V gives CDR1 MNHEY, CDR2 SVGAGI. The CDR3 here is CASSYSKGDTQYF. The CDR3 bases are TGTGCCAGCAGTTACTCGAAGGGGGATACGCAGTATTTT.

This clone was picked up one time. The V gene is TRBV21-1, the J gene TRBJ2-1; the table's D call TRBD2 went unverified against the DNA. TRBV21-1 is a documented pseudogene. This CDR3 has 17 residues. CDR3 protein: CASSKKGLPGEGNEQFF. CDR3 in DNA: TGTGCCAGCAGCAAAAAGGGACTGCCGGGTGAAGGTAATGAGCAGTTCTTC.

The chain uses TRBV3-1 (or the pseudogene TRBV3-2) and TRBJ2-1; tentatively, D is TRBD2 (5 bases). V was pared by 0 bases and J by 3 bases, with 12 bases between. The CDR3 totals 16 residues. Germline V gene data show CDR1 as LGHDT and CDR2 as YNNKEL (reference sequence). CDR3 sequence reads: CASSQDGKRDYNEQFF. Written as DNA, the CDR3 is TGTGCCAGCAGCCAAGATGGAAAGAGGGACTACAATGAGCAGTTCTTC.

This chain's CDR3 is CASSQVAGRTQHNEQFF. For the CDR3, the DNA is TGTGCCAGCAGCCAAGTTGCCGGAAGGACTCAACATAATGAGCAGTTCTTC. V gene TRBV4-2 combines with J gene TRBJ2-1, with D possibly matching TRBD2 (5 bases). Trimming pared 1 base from V and 7 bases from J, leaving 20 bases between. Germline V lookup: CDR1 LGHNA, CDR2 YNFKEQ. This CDR3 has 17 amino acids.

This clone was seen more than once but under ten times. This chain connects TRBV30 to TRBJ1-1; TRBD1 agrees at 11 bases. V shed 2 bases and J 5 bases; nucleotides not matched to a gene: 4. Germline values: CDR1 GTSNPN, CDR2 SVGIG (reference sequence). This CDR3 comprises 14 residues. For the CDR3, the DNA is TGTGCCTGGAGTAGGGACAGGGGGGCAACTGAAGCTTTCTTT. It specifies CAWSRDRGATEAFF.